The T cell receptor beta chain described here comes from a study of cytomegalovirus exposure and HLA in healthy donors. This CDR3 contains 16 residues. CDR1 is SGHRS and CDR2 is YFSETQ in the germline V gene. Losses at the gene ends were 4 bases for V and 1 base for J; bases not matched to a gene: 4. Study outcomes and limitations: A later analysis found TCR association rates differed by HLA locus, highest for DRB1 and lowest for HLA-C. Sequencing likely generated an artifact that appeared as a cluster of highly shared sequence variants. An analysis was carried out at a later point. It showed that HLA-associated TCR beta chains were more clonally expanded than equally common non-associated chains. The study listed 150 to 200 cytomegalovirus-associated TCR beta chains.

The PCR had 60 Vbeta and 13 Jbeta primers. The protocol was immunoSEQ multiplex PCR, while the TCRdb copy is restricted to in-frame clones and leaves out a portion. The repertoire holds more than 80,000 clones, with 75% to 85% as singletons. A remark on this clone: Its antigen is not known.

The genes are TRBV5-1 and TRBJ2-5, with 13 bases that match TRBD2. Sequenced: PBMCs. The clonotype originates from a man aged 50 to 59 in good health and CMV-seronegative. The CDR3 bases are TGCGCCAGCAGCAGAACTAGCGGGGGGGCCCAAGAGACCCAGTACTTC. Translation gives CASSRTSGGAQETQYF.